The 12 T cell receptor beta chains below were found in one sample sequenced in a study of blood T cells in healthy people across ages. PCR was performed a second time for 7 to 11 cycles using a sample-barcoded 5' primer and a J-beta primer mix. TCRdb called the 5' RACE reads again in MiXCR, with one record for every CDR3 protein. This sample yields 600,000 to 1,000,000 distinct CDR3 sequences, of which about 62% are seen a single time; approximately 21% belongs to the top ten. Sample: blood. The receptor set was obtained from a man in his thirties or forties in good health.

V is TRBV7-9 and J is TRBJ1-2; perhaps TRBD1 as D (6 bases). Germline V gene lookup returns CDR1 SEHNR and CDR2 FQNEAQ (reference sequence). The CDR3 runs to 15 residues. Trimming removed 0 bases from V and 8 bases from J, with 16 bases in between. The CDR3 region is CASSLAGQGFRGYTF. The CDR3 DNA follows: TGTGCCAGCAGCTTAGCGGGGCAGGGGTTTCGAGGCTACACCTTC. The variable domain in full, with the rest retrieved from reference TRBV7-9 and TRBJ1-2, is DTGVSQNPRHKITKRGQNVTFRCDPISEHNRLYWYRQTLGQGPEFLTYFQNEAQLEKSRLLSDRFSAERPKGSFSTLEIQRTEQGDSAMYLCASSLAGQGFRGYTFGSGTRLTVV.

The V and J genes are TRBV20-1 and TRBJ2-3; D is perhaps TRBD1 or TRBD2 (6 bases each). Trimming removed 7 bases from V and 0 bases from J, with 26 bases in between. CDR3 length equals 18 residues. Germline-derived CDR1 and CDR2 are DFQATT and SNEGSKA (reference sequence). The CDR3 nucleotides read TGCAGTGTCCCACTACCGAACGGGGGCCCCGCTAGCACAGATACGCAGTATTTT. Translated: CSVPLPNGGPASTDTQYF.

The chain joins TRBV28 to TRBJ2-2; 11 bases line up with TRBD2. This CDR3 region has 15 residues. J was trimmed by 4 bases and V by 7 bases; bases with no gene match: 5. Germline lookup yields CDR1 MDHEN and CDR2 SYDVKM. The chain's CDR3 is CASKTSGSFTGELFF. CDR3 in DNA: TGTGCCAGCAAAACTAGCGGGAGTTTCACCGGGGAGCTGTTTTTT.

A few counts support this clonotype. Relative to the germline gene, one junction end is altered; a read error may explain this. The CDR3 loop is CASSFAVGGGNVLTF. The CDR3 nucleotides are TGTGCCAGCAGTTTTGCGGTCGGAGGGGGCAACGTCCTGACTTTC. The chain couples TRBV28 to TRBJ2-6; TRBD1 or TRBD2 may be the D gene (6 bases each). Germline CDR1 reads MDHEN; CDR2 reads SYDVKM. This CDR3 contains 15 residues.

This clonotype was counted between two and nine times. The chain couples TRBV29-1 to TRBJ2-2; possibly TRBD1 or TRBD2 for D (6 bases each). CDR1 and CDR2 (germline): SQVTM, ANQGSEA. This CDR3 spans 14 amino acids. V lost 7 bases and J lost 0, with 12 bases in between. This chain's CDR3 is CSGGAGSNTGELFF. The CDR3 bases are TGCAGCGGGGGGGCAGGGTCGAACACCGGGGAGCTGTTTTTT.

This chain connects TRBV12-3 or TRBV12-4 to TRBJ2-3; D gene uncertain. The CDR3 is 11 residues long. Trimming cost V 3 bases and J 5 bases, with 3 bases left between them. The CDR3 protein is CASSFEDTQYF. CDR3 coding DNA: TGTGCCAGCAGTTTCGAAGATACGCAGTATTTT.

V and J are TRBV29-1 and TRBJ2-5; 7 nucleotides align to TRBD1. The V gene end was trimmed by 7 bases and the J gene end by 5 bases; junction bases not matched to a gene: 7. Germline values: CDR1 SQVTM, CDR2 ANQGSEA. The CDR3 covers 12 residues. The CDR3 region is CSGGQLGETQYF. Here the CDR3 DNA reads TGCAGCGGGGGACAGCTCGGGGAGACCCAGTACTTC.

This clonotype was detected a few times. J is TRBJ2-5 and V is TRBV29-1, with D perhaps matching TRBD1 (6 bases). The V gene lost 4 bases and the J gene lost 5 bases, with 20 bases spanning the gap. This CDR3 is 15 amino acids long. Germline loops: CDR1 SQVTM, CDR2 ANQGSEA. The CDR3 nucleotides are TGCAGCGTTGGGAGTGGGATGGGGGCGGCGGAGACCCAGTACTTC. This encodes CSVGSGMGAAETQYF.

This clonotype was observed a single time. The chain carries TRBV7-2 and TRBJ2-1; D may match TRBD1 or TRBD2 (5 bases each). CDR1 and CDR2 from the germline V gene are SGHTA and FQGNSA. The CDR3 runs to 15 residues. Trimming left V 5 bases short and J 8 bases short, with 19 bases between. CDR3 nucleotides: TGTGCCAGCAGCCTCAGAGGGGCAGTTATGGATGAGCAGTTCTTC. This translates into CASSLRGAVMDEQFF.

The chain employs TRBV28 and TRBJ2-3; D not resolved. The germline CDR1 and CDR2 sequences are MDHEN and SYDVKM. Trimming removed 5 bases at V and 6 bases at J, with 3 bases between. The CDR3 runs to 10 residues. The CDR3 DNA follows: TGTGCCAGCAGTCACGATACGCAGTATTTT. It codes for CASSHDTQYF.

The chain links TRBV4-3 to TRBJ2-3; unclear D gene. This CDR3 contains 15 residues. The V gene's germline CDR1 is LGHNA and CDR2 YSLEER. Deletions cut 2 bases from V and 1 base from J, with 10 bases between. The DNA for the CDR3 is TGCGCCAGCAGCCAAATAGTCCAGGGCACAGATACGCAGTATTTT. Amino acids: CASSQIVQGTDTQYF.

The chain employs TRBV4-2 and TRBJ1-1; TRBD1 agrees at 10 bases. CDR3 length: 19 residues. Germline lookup yields CDR1 LGHNA and CDR2 YNFKEQ. V was clipped by 1 base and J by 5 bases; unmatched bases: 16. Here the CDR3 DNA reads TGTGCCAGCAGCCAAGGGACCCTGGGGGGGACAGGGGTTGGGACTGAAGCTTTCTTT. Translating it yields CASSQGTLGGTGVGTEAFF.